This is a list of T cell receptor beta chains from one sample in a study of breast tumors, draining lymph nodes, adjacent tissues. TCRdb recomputed calls from the multiplex PCR reads with MiXCR, one row per CDR3 protein. This sample carries about 110,000 distinct CDR3 sequences, less than 40% of them seen once, and the ten largest clones take around 5.9%. Sequenced: axillary lymph node tissue. These receptors were obtained from a female donor with breast cancer. Some clones in this sample may be carry-over from other donors' samples. The CDR3 runs from the conserved cysteine through the conserved F or W. Fields, in order: J gene, clone size, V gene, D gene, CDR3 DNA, CDR3 protein. A D gene is named only where the DNA matches it firmly. Size is stated for part of the rows, as once, few or many counts, or as a class when the clone is expanded.

TRBJ2-1,many,TRBV5-8,TRBD1,TGTGCCAGCAGCTTGGCAGGGGGCCAGTCCAATGAGCAGTTCTTC,CASSLAGGQSNEQFF
TRBJ1-2,many,TRBV3-1,NA,TGTGCCAGCAGCCAAGAAGCTTCAAAAGGCTATGGCTACACCTTC,CASSQEASKGYGYTF
TRBJ2-1,many,TRBV4-3,TRBD2,TGCGCCAGCAGCCAAGCTAGCGGGGGACGTTCCTTATACAATGAGCAGTTCTTC,CASSQASGGRSLYNEQFF
TRBJ2-2,NA,TRBV19,NA,TGTGCCAGTAGTTCCGGGTCTTACACCGGGGAGCTGTTTTTT,CASSSGSYTGELFF
TRBJ1-6,many,TRBV3-1,TRBD1,TGTGCCAGCAGCCCGGACAGGGGTGATTCACCCCTCCACTTT,CASSPDRGDSPLHF
TRBJ2-1,once,TRBV29-1,NA,TGCAGCGCTATAAGACAGAGGTTCGATGAGCAGTTCTTC,CSAIRQRFDEQFF
TRBJ2-1,many,TRBV20-1,NA,TGCAGTGCTAGGGCAGGGGGCGGGGGGGTATACAATGAGCAGTTCTTC,CSARAGGGGVYNEQFF
TRBJ2-7,many,TRBV5-1,TRBD2,TGCGCCAGCAGCACCGGGACTAGCGGGATAAAGTACGAGCAGTACTTC,CASSTGTSGIKYEQYF
TRBJ2-1,NA,TRBV4-3,NA,TGCGCCAGCAGCCAAGGGCTGGGTGGGGGGAATAAGCAGTTCTTC,CASSQGLGGGNKQFF
TRBJ1-1,few,TRBV19,NA,TGTGCCAGTAGTATAGGCAGGGGAAACACTGAAGCTTTCTTT,CASSIGRGNTEAFF
TRBJ2-2,many,TRBV19,NA,TGTGCCAGTACCACAGGATTAGCCGCGAACACCGGGGAGCTGTTTTTT,CASTTGLAANTGELFF
TRBJ2-7,many,TRBV7-2,TRBD2,TGTGCCAGCAGCTCAGCGGGGGGGCCCTACGGGCAGTACTTC,CASSSAGGPYGQYF
TRBJ2-3,many,TRBV6-1,TRBD1,TGTGCCAGCAGTGAGACACCGGGACAGGGCACAGATACGCAGTATTTT,CASSETPGQGTDTQYF
TRBJ2-1,many,TRBV5-1,TRBD1,TGCGCCAGCAGCTTGGAGGCAGGGGGCGGCTACAATGAGCAGTTCTTC,CASSLEAGGGYNEQFF
TRBJ2-7,NA,TRBV4-1,TRBD2,TGCGCCAGCAGCCAAGATTTCGCTAGCGGGGGCCTCACAACCGGCGAGCAGTACTTC,CASSQDFASGGLTTGEQYF
TRBJ2-7,NA,TRBV7-3,NA,TGTGCCAGCAGCTTTAAAAGGGGAGGCTACGAGCAGTACTTC,CASSFKRGGYEQYF
TRBJ2-6,once,TRBV2,NA,TGTGCCAGCAGACCGGATCTGGGGGCCAACGTCCTGACTTTC,CASRPDLGANVLTF
TRBJ2-1,once,TRBV9,NA,TGTGCCAGCAGTGAAGTTATAGGGGACGGTGAGCAGTTCTTC,CASSEVIGDGEQFF
TRBJ1-5,many,TRBV30,NA,TGTGCCTGGAGTGCGTTCAGGGACAATCAGCCCCAGCATTTT,CAWSAFRDNQPQHF
TRBJ1-2,NA,TRBV20-1,TRBD1,TGCAGTGCAACACAGGGGACAGGGGCCTATGGCTACACCTTC,CSATQGTGAYGYTF
TRBJ2-3,medium-sized,TRBV20-1,TRBD2,TGCAGTGCCACCTTGCGGGGGACAGATACGCAGTATTTT,CSATLRGTDTQYF
TRBJ2-5,many,TRBV12-3/TRBV12-4,TRBD1,TGTGCCAGCAGGAAACGGACAGGGGAAGAGACCCAGTACTTC,CASRKRTGEETQYF
TRBJ1-1,NA,TRBV20-1,TRBD1,TGCAGTGCTAGGAGGCAGGGGGGCGAAGCTTTCTTT,CSARRQGGEAFF
TRBJ1-4,many,TRBV5-4,NA,TGTGCCAGCAGTTCCTTTTTGGGGGGGGAAAAACTGTTTTTT,CASSSFLGGEKLFF
TRBJ2-3,NA,TRBV7-9,NA,TGTGCCAGCAGCCTAAGTATTAGCACAGATGCGCAGTATTTT,CASSLSISTDAQYF
TRBJ2-5,many,TRBV5-1,TRBD2,TGCGCCAGCAGCTTGGGTAGCGGGGGGGCCTTTGAGACCCAGTACTTC,CASSLGSGGAFETQYF
TRBJ2-1,NA,TRBV28,TRBD2,TGTGCCAGCAGCCCCCGGACTAGCGGGAGGCCAAGGAATGAGCAGTTCTTC,CASSPRTSGRPRNEQFF
TRBJ2-5,NA,TRBV20-1,TRBD2,TGCAGTGCCGGGGGGCTAGCGGGTAGAGAGACCCAGTACTTC,CSAGGLAGRETQYF
TRBJ1-5,few,TRBV6-2/TRBV6-3,TRBD1,TGTGCCAGCAGTTATCGAGGGACAGGGGCGTTTTCCAATCAGCCCCAGCATTTT,CASSYRGTGAFSNQPQHF
TRBJ2-2,many,TRBV7-9,TRBD2,TGTGCCAGCAGCTTAAGACTAGCGGCGAACACCGGGGAGCTGTTTTTT,CASSLRLAANTGELFF
TRBJ2-2,NA,TRBV14,TRBD2,TGTGCCAGCAGCCGGGGGAGGGCCGACGAGCTGTTTTTT,CASSRGRADELFF
TRBJ1-6,many,TRBV18,NA,TGTGCCAGCTCACCTTTAAGTGTCGCGCAGGGGAGTAATTCACCCCTCCACTTT,CASSPLSVAQGSNSPLHF
TRBJ2-2,many,TRBV5-4,NA,TGTGCCAGCAGCTTATCGTTACTGCCCACCGGGGAGCTGTTTTTT,CASSLSLLPTGELFF
TRBJ1-5,NA,TRBV5-1,NA,TGCGCCAGCAGCTTGGGACAGCCCAATCAGCCCCAGCATTTT,CASSLGQPNQPQHF
TRBJ1-4,NA,TRBV7-9,NA,TGTGCCAGCAGCGAAACAGTAGCCAGTGAAAAACTGTTTTTT,CASSETVASEKLFF
TRBJ1-6,NA,TRBV5-6,NA,TGTGCCAGCAGCGCGGCCGACGATTCACCCCTCCGCTTT,CASSAADDSPLRF
TRBJ2-2,many,TRBV20-1,NA,TGCAGTGCTAGAACCAGCCTCACCGGGGAGCTGTTTTTT,CSARTSLTGELFF
TRBJ2-3,many,TRBV7-9,TRBD2,TGTGCCAGCAGCTTAGCGTGGACTAGCGGGGGTCCAGATACGCAGTATTTT,CASSLAWTSGGPDTQYF